This T cell receptor (beta chain) is drawn from a study of OX40 agonist ivuxolimab in advanced cancers. Study-level findings and limits: With doses of 0.1-3.0 mg/kg, partial responders showed among the lowest clonal expansion.

This CDR3 comprises 15 residues. The V gene lost 5 bases and the J gene lost 2 bases, with 13 bases spanning the gap. CDR1 is LNHDA, CDR2 SQIVND, per germline (reference sequence). With regard to this clone: Its antigen remains unidentified.

Repertoires were generated with immunoSEQ multiplex PCR, while TCRdb's copy carries only in-frame clones and drops some. The sample shows 80,000 to 100,000 clones, around 90% of them seen only once. The receptor's source is an adult with an advanced solid tumor such as melanoma, head and neck, liver or kidney cancer. This specimen was CD4+ or CD8+ T cells sorted from blood, taken in a trial of the OX40 agonist ivuxolimab. This chain joins TRBV19 and TRBJ1-5, with a weak D call TRBD1 (5 bases). In DNA, the CDR3 is TGTGCCAGTAGTGGTGGTCAGGGAGGCAATCAGCCCCAGCATTTT. Translating it yields CASSGGQGGNQPQHF. The whole variable domain, filled in from reference TRBV19 and TRBJ1-5, reads DGGITQSPKYLFRKEGQNVTLSCEQNLNHDAMYWYRQDPGQGLRLIYYSQIVNDFQKGDIAEGYSVSREKKESFPLTVTSAQKNPTAFYLCASSGGQGGNQPQHFGDGTRLSIL.